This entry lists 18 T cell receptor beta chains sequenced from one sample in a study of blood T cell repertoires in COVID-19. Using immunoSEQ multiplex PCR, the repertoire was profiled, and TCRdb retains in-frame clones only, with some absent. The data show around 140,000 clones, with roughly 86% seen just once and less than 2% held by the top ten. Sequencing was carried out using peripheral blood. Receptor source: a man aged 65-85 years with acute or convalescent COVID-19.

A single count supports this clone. In nucleotides, the CDR3 is TGTGCCTGGAGTGTAGTAACACAGGGGGCCGGGGGGTTCTTC. Translation: CAWSVVTQGAGGFF. The rearrangement uses TRBV30 and TRBJ2-1; 9 nucleotides match TRBD1. V dropped 0 bases and J dropped 15; count of bases not matched to a gene: 12. The CDR3 length is 14 residues. The germline gives CDR1 GTSNPN, CDR2 SVGIG (reference sequence).

The CDR3 loop is CASSPWGSPNSGGIQYF. CDR3 in DNA: TGTGCCAGCTCACCATGGGGCAGTCCAAATTCCGGCGGCATTCAGTACTTC. V and J are TRBV18 and TRBJ2-4; D may be TRBD1 (5 bases). Germline V gene lookup returns CDR1 KGHSH and CDR2 LQKENI. The CDR3 covers 17 residues. V lost 2 bases, J lost 9 bases, and 23 bases lay in between. Using reference TRBV18 and TRBJ2-4 for the parts outside the CDR3, the full variable domain is NAGVMQNPRHLVRRRGQEARLRCSPMKGHSHVYWYRQLPEEGLKFMVYLQKENIIDESGMPKERFSAEFPKEGPSILRIQQVVRGDSAAYFCASSPWGSPNSGGIQYFGAGTRLSVL.

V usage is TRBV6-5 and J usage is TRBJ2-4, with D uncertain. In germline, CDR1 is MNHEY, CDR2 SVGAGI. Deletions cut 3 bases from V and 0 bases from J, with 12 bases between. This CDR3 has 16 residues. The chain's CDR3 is CASSYSSILAKNIQYF. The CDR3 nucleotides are TGTGCCAGCAGTTATTCGAGTATACTAGCCAAAAACATTCAGTACTTC.

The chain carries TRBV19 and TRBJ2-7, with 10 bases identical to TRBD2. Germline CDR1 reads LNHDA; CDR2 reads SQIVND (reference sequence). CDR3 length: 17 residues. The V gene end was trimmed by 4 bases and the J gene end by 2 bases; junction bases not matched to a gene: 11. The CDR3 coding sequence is TGTGCCAGTAGTAATTCGGTGGGACTAGCGTCTACCTACGAGCAGTACTTC. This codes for CASSNSVGLASTYEQYF.

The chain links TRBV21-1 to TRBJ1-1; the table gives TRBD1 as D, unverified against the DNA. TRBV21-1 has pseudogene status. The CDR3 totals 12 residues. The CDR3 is CASSNDWGEAFF. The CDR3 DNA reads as TGTGCCAGCAGCAACGATTGGGGCGAAGCTTTCTTT.

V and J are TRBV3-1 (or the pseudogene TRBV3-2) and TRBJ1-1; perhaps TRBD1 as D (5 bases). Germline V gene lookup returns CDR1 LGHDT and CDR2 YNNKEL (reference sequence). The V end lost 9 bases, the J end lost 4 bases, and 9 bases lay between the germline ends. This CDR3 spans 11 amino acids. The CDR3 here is CASMGGTEAFF. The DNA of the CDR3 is TGTGCCAGTATGGGGGGCACTGAAGCTTTCTTT.

The CDR3 sequence is CASSWGTDYNEQFF. CDR3 coding DNA: TGTGCCAGCAGCTGGGGGACAGATTACAATGAGCAGTTCTTC. This chain joins TRBV5-6 and TRBJ2-1, with 7 bases identical to TRBD1. With V trimmed by 3 bases and J by 4 bases, 4 bases remained unmatched. This CDR3 comprises 14 residues. Germline values: CDR1 SGHDT, CDR2 YYEEEE.

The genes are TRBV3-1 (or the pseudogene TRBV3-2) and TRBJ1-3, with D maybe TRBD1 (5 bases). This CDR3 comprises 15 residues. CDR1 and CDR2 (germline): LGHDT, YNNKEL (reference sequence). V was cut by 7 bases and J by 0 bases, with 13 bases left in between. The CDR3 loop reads CASTRGQVSGNTIYF. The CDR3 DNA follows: TGTGCCAGCACACGCGGACAAGTCTCTGGAAACACCATATATTTT.

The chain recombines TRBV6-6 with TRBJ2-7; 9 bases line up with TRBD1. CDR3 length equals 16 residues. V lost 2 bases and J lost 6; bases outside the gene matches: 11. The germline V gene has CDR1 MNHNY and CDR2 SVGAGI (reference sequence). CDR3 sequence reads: CASSYPGQGLIGEQYF. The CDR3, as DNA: TGTGCCAGCAGTTACCCGGGACAGGGTCTCATCGGCGAGCAGTACTTC.

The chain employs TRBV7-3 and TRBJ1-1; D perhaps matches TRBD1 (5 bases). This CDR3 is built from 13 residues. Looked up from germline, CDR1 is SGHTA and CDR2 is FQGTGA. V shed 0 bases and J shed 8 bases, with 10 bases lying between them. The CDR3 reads CASSLTGGREAFF. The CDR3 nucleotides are TGTGCCAGCAGCTTAACTGGGGGGAGGGAAGCTTTCTTT. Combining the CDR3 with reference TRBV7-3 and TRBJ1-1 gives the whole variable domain GAGVSQTPSNKVTEKGKYVELRCDPISGHTALYWYRQSLGQGPEFLIYFQGTGAADDSGLPNDRFFAVRPEGSVSTLKIQRTERGDSAVYLCASSLTGGREAFFGQGTRLTVV.

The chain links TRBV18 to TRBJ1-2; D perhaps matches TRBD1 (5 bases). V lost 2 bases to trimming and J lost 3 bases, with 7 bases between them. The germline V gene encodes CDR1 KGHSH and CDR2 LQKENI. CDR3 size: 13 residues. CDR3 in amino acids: CASSPGRDYGYTF. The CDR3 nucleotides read TGTGCCAGCTCACCAGGCAGGGACTATGGCTACACCTTC.

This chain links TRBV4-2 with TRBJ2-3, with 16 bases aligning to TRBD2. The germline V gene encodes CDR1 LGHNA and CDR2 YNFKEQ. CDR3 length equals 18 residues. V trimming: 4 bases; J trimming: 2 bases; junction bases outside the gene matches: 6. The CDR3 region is CASSRAGTSGGDTDTQYF. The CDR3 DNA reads TGTGCCAGCAGCCGGGCAGGGACTAGCGGGGGGGACACAGATACGCAGTATTTT.

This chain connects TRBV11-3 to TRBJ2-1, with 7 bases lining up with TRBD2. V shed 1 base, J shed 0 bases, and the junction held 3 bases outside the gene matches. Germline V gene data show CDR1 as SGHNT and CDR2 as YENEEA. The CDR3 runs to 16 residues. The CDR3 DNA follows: TGTGCCAGCAGCTTAGCCGGCGGGAGCTCCTACAATGAGCAGTTCTTC. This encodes CASSLAGGSSYNEQFF.

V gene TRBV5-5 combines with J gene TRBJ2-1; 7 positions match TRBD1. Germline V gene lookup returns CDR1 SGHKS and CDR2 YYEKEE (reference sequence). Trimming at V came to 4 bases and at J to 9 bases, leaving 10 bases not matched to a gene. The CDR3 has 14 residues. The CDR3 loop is CASSHSTGRSEQFF. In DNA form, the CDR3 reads TGTGCCAGCAGCCACTCGACAGGGCGGTCTGAGCAGTTCTTC.

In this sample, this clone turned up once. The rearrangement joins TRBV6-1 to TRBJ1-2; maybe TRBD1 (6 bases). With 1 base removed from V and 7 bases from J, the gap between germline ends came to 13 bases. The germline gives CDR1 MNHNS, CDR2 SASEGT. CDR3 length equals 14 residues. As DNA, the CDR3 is TGTGCCAGCAGTGAAGTTGTAGGGGGAGCTGGCTACACCTTC. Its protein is CASSEVVGGAGYTF.

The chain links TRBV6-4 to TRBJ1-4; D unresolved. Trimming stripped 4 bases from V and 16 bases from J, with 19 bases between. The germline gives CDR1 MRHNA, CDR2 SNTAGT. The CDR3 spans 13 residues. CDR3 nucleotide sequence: TGTGCCAGCAGTGCCGAACTTCATGCCCCTGAGTTTTTT. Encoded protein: CASSAELHAPEFF.

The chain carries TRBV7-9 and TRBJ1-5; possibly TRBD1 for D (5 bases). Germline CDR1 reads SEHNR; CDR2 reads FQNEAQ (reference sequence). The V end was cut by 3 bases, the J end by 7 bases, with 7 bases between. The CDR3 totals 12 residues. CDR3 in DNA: TGTGCCAGCAGCTTGGAGGGGCAGCCCCAGCATTTT. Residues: CASSLEGQPQHF.

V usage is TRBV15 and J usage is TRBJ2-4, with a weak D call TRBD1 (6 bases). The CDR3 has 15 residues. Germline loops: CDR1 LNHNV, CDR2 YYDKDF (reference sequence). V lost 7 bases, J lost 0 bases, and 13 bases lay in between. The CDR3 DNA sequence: TGTGCCACCAAACCGGGACAACTAGCCAAAAACATTCAGTACTTC. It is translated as CATKPGQLAKNIQYF.